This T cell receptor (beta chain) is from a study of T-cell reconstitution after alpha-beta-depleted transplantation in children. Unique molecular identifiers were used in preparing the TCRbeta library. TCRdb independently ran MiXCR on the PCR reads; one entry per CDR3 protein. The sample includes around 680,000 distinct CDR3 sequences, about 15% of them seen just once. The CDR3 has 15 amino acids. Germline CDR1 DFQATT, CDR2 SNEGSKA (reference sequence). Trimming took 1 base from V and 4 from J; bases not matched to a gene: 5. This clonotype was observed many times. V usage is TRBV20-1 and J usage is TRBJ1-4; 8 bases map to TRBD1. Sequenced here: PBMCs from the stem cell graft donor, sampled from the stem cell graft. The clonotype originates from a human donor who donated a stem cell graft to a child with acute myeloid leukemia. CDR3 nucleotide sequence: TGCAGTGCTAGAGCCTTGGGACAGGATAATGAAAAACTGTTTTTT. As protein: CSARALGQDNEKLFF.